Following are 9 T cell receptor beta chains from one sample sequenced in a study of T cells in women clearing cervical HPV infection. Clones were sequenced by immunoSEQ multiplex PCR, and TCRdb holds only the in-frame ones, with some missing. The ten most abundant clones cover around 21% of a sample with about 14,000 clones. Input material: blood buffy coat. Every receptor here comes from a woman aged 18-69 years with a cervical HPV16 infection that either progressed to CIN3+ or cleared (not recorded which).

Of note for this clone: The CDR3 end lies 3 residues beyond the end of the read and is filled in from the germline J gene. V is TRBV6-2 or TRBV6-3 and J is TRBJ1-4; 7 bases map to TRBD1. The germline V gene has CDR1 MNHEY and CDR2 SVGEGT. CDR3 length: 16 amino acids. The part of the CDR3 DNA that was read is TGTGCCAGCAGTTACAACCTGGGACAGCATAATTCACCA. Encoded protein: CASSYNLGQHNSP. The CDR3 reads in full as CASSYNLGQHNSPLFF.

As concerns this clone: With the read ending 3 residues before the CDR3 end, the germline J gene is used to fill in that end. V and J are TRBV7-9 and TRBJ1-1, with 7 positions matching TRBD1. Germline CDR1 is SEHNR and CDR2 is FQNEAQ (reference sequence). The CDR3 consists of 12 residues. Incomplete CDR3 DNA: TGTGCCAGCAGCTTACGGACAGGCGAA. Protein sequence: CASSLRTGE. The CDR3 as a whole reads CASSLRTGEAFF.

With regard to this clone: The read ends 3 residues shy of where the CDR3 ends; the end is completed using the germline J gene. V is TRBV7-9 and J is TRBJ2-3, with D possibly matching TRBD2 (6 bases). In germline, CDR1 is SEHNR, CDR2 FQNEAQ (reference sequence). V lost 5 bases, J lost 3 bases, and 9 bases lay in between. This CDR3 spans 13 amino acids. The sequenced part of the CDR3 DNA is TGTGCCAGCAGCCTTGGGGGGACAGATACG. Amino acids: CASSLGGTDT. The entire CDR3 reads CASSLGGTDTQYF.

As to this clone: Coverage ceases 3 residues before the CDR3 finishes, and the germline J gene fills in the end. This chain joins TRBV7-9 and TRBJ2-7; TRBD2 might be the D (8 bases). The germline V and J ends were trimmed by 2 bases and 6 bases, with 14 bases remaining between them. CDR1 SEHNR and CDR2 FQNEAQ come from the germline V gene (reference sequence). The CDR3 totals 14 residues. The CDR3 region is CASSLREGAGEQYF. The CDR3 DNA, read in part, is TGTGCCAGCAGCTTACGGGAGGGGGCGGGCGAG.

As for this clone: The sample carries other DNA sequences with the same CDR3. CDR3 DNA, as far as it was read: TGCGCCAGTAAAAGCGGGTCCGTCTTCTTCAATGAG. Its protein product is CASKSGSVFFNE. The whole CDR3 sequence is CASKSGSVFFNEQFF. V usage is TRBV5-1 and J usage is TRBJ2-1, with TRBD2 as a possible D gene (6 bases). The sequenced fragment ends 3 residues before the CDR3 boundary, so the rest is inferred from the germline J gene. Germline-derived CDR1 and CDR2 are SGHRS and YFSETQ. This CDR3 region has 15 residues. Trimming stripped 8 bases from V and 6 bases from J, with 21 bases between. Full variable domain (remainder filled in from reference TRBV5-1 and TRBJ2-1): KAGVTQTPRYLIKTRGQQVTLSCSPISGHRSVSWYQQTPGQGLQFLFEYFSETQRNKGNFPGRFSGRQFSNSRSEMNVSTLELGDSALYLCASKSGSVFFNEQFFGPGTRLTVL.

Partial CDR3 DNA: TGTGCCAGCAGTGAACCAGGGGGCGCCAACAATGAG. Translation gives CASSEPGGANNE. The entire CDR3 protein is CASSEPGGANNEQFF. The chain carries TRBV2 and TRBJ2-1, with 8 bases that match TRBD1. The read stops 3 residues short of the end of the CDR3; the missing end is completed from the germline J gene. The CDR3 length is 15 residues. CDR1 and CDR2 from the germline V gene are SNHLY and FYNNEI. With V trimmed by 2 bases and J by 5 bases, 5 bases remained unmatched.

On this clone itself: The read terminates 3 residues ahead of where the CDR3 ends, so the germline J gene completes it. V is TRBV20-1 and J is TRBJ2-5; 11 nucleotides match TRBD2. Germline CDR1 is DFQATT and CDR2 is SNEGSKA (reference sequence). With 7 bases clipped from V and 5 bases from J, the junction kept 6 bases outside the gene matches. The CDR3 has 13 residues. The DNA read from the CDR3 is TGCAGTGGTGGGACTAGCGGTAGGGAGACC. It translates to CSGGTSGRET. From start to end, the CDR3 is CSGGTSGRETQYF.

Details on this clone: Read sequence stops 3 residues before the CDR3 end, and the germline J gene provides the missing end. The chain uses TRBV11-1 and TRBJ2-3; 9 bases are shared with TRBD2. The CDR3 is made up of 15 amino acids. Germline V CDR1 and CDR2: SGHAT, FQDESV (reference sequence). The CDR3 region is CASSFRGLAQETQYF. CDR3 DNA, as far as it was read: TGTGCCAGCAGCTTCAGGGGACTAGCCCAAGAGACG.

Worth noting for this clone: The read stops 3 residues short of the end of the CDR3; the missing end is completed from the germline J gene. This chain links TRBV18 with TRBJ1-1, with 8 bases identical to TRBD1. The V segment lost 4 bases and the J segment 3 bases; nucleotides outside the gene matches: 1. This CDR3 spans 13 amino acids. The germline CDR1 and CDR2 sequences are KGHSH and LQKENI. The covered CDR3 bases are TGTGCCAGCTCACAACAGGGGGACACTGAA. Amino acids: CASSQQGDTE. The whole CDR3 reads CASSQQGDTEAFF.